Below are 11 T cell receptor beta chains sequenced from a single sample in a study of control samples from healthy donors and cancer patients. TCRdb's table, derived via immunoSEQ multiplex PCR, lists solely in-frame clones and lacks some. The sample yields roughly 59,000 clones, 80% to 95% seen once. The sequencing input was PBMCs. Source of these receptors: a man in his forties with colorectal cancer.

The chain combines TRBV7-3 with TRBJ2-1, with TRBD1 matching 8 bases. The CDR3 consists of 12 residues. Trimming took 4 bases from V and 12 from J; bases not matched to a gene: 5. Germline values: CDR1 SGHTA, CDR2 FQGTGA. CDR3 residues: CASSSRTGPQFF. CDR3 bases: TGTGCCAGCAGCTCCCGGACAGGGCCGCAGTTCTTC.

CDR3 nucleotides: TGTGCCAGCAGTGACGGGCTCGCTGCAGGGGCAATTAACTATGGCTACACCTTC. Translated, it gives CASSDGLAAGAINYGYTF. The chain recombines TRBV6-4 with TRBJ1-2; D is possibly TRBD1 (6 bases). The CDR3 totals 18 residues. Germline CDR1 is MRHNA and CDR2 is SNTAGT. The V gene lost 2 bases and the J gene lost 1 base, with 20 bases spanning the gap.

The chain has TRBV29-1 and TRBJ1-1; TRBD1 agrees at 9 bases. This CDR3 region has 13 residues. CDR1 SQVTM and CDR2 ANQGSEA come from the germline V gene. After removal of 5 bases from V and 2 bases from J, the junction contained 3 bases not matched to a gene. The CDR3 bases are TGCAGCGTTCAACAGGGGGCAAACACTGAAGCTTTCTTT. Protein sequence: CSVQQGANTEAFF. Supplemented by reference TRBV29-1 and TRBJ1-1, the full variable domain reads SAVISQKPSRDICQRGTSLTIQCQVDSQVTMMFWYRQQPGQSLTLIATANQGSEATYESGFVIDKFPISRPNLTFSTLTVSNMSPEDSSIYLCSVQQGANTEAFFGQGTRLTVV.

The chain is built from TRBV7-2 and TRBJ2-1; 8 bases are a match to TRBD2. The CDR3 spans 19 residues. V lost 4 bases and J lost 0; bases outside the gene matches: 14. Germline V lookup: CDR1 SGHTA, CDR2 FQGNSA. CDR3 protein: CASSSWARGGRSSYNEQFF. CDR3 in DNA: TGTGCCAGCAGCTCCTGGGCCCGGGGGGGCCGGAGCTCCTACAATGAGCAGTTCTTC.

This clone occurred a few times. The chain links TRBV5-1 to TRBJ2-1, with 13 bases matching TRBD2. The CDR3 contains 16 residues. Germline CDR1 SGHRS, CDR2 YFSETQ. V trimming: 0 bases; J trimming: 5 bases; junction bases outside the gene matches: 2. The CDR3 DNA reads as TGCGCCAGCAGCTTGGGGACTAGCGGGGGCCACAATGAGCAGTTCTTC. It specifies CASSLGTSGGHNEQFF. The variable domain in full, with the rest retrieved from reference TRBV5-1 and TRBJ2-1, is KAGVTQTPRYLIKTRGQQVTLSCSPISGHRSVSWYQQTPGQGLQFLFEYFSETQRNKGNFPGRFSGRQFSNSRSEMNVSTLELGDSALYLCASSLGTSGGHNEQFFGPGTRLTVL.

The chain couples TRBV23-1 to TRBJ1-1; a weak D match, TRBD1 (5 bases). TRBV23-1 is known as an ORF, though its function is uncertain. Trimming removed 1 base at V and 10 bases at J, with 19 bases between. CDR3 size: 15 residues. The CDR3, as DNA: TGCGCCAGCAGTCAATTGGGAAAGGGGAAAGGTGTAGCTTTCTTT. Residues: CASSQLGKGKGVAFF.

The V call is TRBV11-3, the J call TRBJ2-7; 9 bases map to TRBD2. The CDR3 length is 16 residues. Germline trimming cut 5 bases from V and 8 bases from J; bases unmatched to any gene: 16. CDR1 is SGHNT and CDR2 is YENEEA in the germline V gene. In DNA, the CDR3 is TGTGCCAGCAGCCCACGGGGGACTAGCTCCCTTTTGCAGCAGTACTTC. It codes for CASSPRGTSSLLQQYF.

The chain links TRBV25-1 to TRBJ1-1, with 8 bases fitting TRBD1. V was clipped by 2 bases and J by 7 bases; unmatched bases: 9. The CDR3 is 15 amino acids. Germline V gene data show CDR1 as MGHDK and CDR2 as SYGVNS. The CDR3 region has the DNA TGTGCCAGCAGTGAAACCCGGACAGGGTTGGGTGAAGCTTTCTTT. It encodes CASSETRTGLGEAFF.

The chain carries TRBV18 and TRBJ2-7, with 9 bases aligning to TRBD1. The CDR3 length is 15 residues. CDR1 is KGHSH and CDR2 is LQKENI in the germline V gene. Trimming removed 1 base from V and 7 bases from J; junction bases left unmatched: 8. The chain's CDR3 is CASSPRTGAAGEQYF. The CDR3 coding sequence is TGTGCCAGCTCACCACGGACAGGGGCCGCAGGGGAGCAGTACTTC.

This sequence joins TRBV5-1 and TRBJ2-2; TRBD2 aligns across 8 bases. The CDR3 runs 15 residues. Germline assignment: CDR1 SGHRS and CDR2 YFSETQ. V was clipped by 2 bases and J by 4 bases; unmatched bases: 4. In DNA form, the CDR3 reads TGCGCCAGCAGCTTAACTAGCGGAATCACCGGGGAGCTGTTTTTT. As protein: CASSLTSGITGELFF.

The chain links TRBV30 to TRBJ1-4; D remains ambiguous. Trimming cost V 4 bases and J 8 bases, with 11 bases left between them. Germline V gene lookup returns CDR1 GTSNPN and CDR2 SVGIG (reference sequence). The CDR3 runs to 12 residues. The CDR3 DNA reads as TGTGCCTGGAAACCCGGAGGGGAAAAACTGTTTTTT. Translation gives CAWKPGGEKLFF.